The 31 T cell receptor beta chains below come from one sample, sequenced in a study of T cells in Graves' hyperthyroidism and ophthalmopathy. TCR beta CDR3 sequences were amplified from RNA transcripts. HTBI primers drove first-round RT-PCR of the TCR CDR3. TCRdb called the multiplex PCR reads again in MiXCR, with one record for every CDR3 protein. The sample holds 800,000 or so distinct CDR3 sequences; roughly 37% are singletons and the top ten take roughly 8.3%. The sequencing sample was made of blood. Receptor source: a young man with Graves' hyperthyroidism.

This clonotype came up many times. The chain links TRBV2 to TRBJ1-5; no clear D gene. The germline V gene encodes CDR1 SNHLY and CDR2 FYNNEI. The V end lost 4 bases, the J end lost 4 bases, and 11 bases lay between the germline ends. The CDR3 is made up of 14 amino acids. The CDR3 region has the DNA TGTGCCAGCAGTGTCGAGGAGGTGAATCAGCCCCAGCATTTT. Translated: CASSVEEVNQPQHF.

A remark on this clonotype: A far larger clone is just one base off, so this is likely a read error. CDR3 region: CASSMGFNTEAFF. The CDR3 coding sequence is TGTGCCAGTAGTATGGGGTTCAACACTGAAGCTTTCTTT. This rearrangement joins TRBV19 to TRBJ1-1, with D unresolved. The V end was cut by 3 bases, the J end by 2 bases, with 7 bases between. CDR3 length equals 13 residues. Germline CDR1 is LNHDA and CDR2 is SQIVND (reference sequence).

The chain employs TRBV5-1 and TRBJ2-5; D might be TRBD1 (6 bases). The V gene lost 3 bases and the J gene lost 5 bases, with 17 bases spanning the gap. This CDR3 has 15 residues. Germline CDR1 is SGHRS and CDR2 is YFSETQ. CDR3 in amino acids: CASSSGQNTGETQYF. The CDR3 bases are TGCGCCAGCAGCTCAGGACAGAACACCGGGGAGACCCAGTACTTC.

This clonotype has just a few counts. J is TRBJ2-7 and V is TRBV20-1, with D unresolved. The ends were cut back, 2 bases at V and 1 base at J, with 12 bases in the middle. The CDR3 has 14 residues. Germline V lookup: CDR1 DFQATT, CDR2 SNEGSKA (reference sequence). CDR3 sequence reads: CSARLSKQSYEQYF. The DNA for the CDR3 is TGCAGTGCTAGATTGTCAAAACAGTCCTACGAGCAGTACTTC.

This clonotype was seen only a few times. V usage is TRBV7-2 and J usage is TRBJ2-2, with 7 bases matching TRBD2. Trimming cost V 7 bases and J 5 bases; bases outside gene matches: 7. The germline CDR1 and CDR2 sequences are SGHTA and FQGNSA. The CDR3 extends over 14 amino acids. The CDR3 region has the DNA TGTGCCAGCACCTCTAGGGGAGGGACCGGGGAGCTGTTTTTT. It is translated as CASTSRGGTGELFF.

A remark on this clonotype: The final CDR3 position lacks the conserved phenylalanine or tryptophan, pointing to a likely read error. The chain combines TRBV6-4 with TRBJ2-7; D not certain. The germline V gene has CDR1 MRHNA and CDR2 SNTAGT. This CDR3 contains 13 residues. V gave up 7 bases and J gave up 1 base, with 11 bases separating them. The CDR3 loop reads CASTPGGSYEQYL. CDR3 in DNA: TGTGCCAGCACCCCAGGCGGATCCTACGAGCAGTACCTC.

The CDR3 sequence: CASSRSGGRASPLHF. The CDR3 DNA reads as TGTGCCAGCAGTCGATCGGGGGGCAGGGCTTCACCCCTCCACTTT. V is TRBV2 and J is TRBJ1-6; TRBD1 is a possible D gene (6 bases). Germline V gives CDR1 SNHLY, CDR2 FYNNEI. The CDR3 runs 15 residues. V lost 5 bases, J lost 9 bases, and 17 bases lay in between. Together with reference TRBV2 and TRBJ1-6, the CDR3 gives the full variable domain: EPEVTQTPSHQVTQMGQEVILRCVPISNHLYFYWYRQILGQKVEFLVSFYNNEISEKSEIFDDQFSVERPDGSNFTLKIRSTKLEDSAMYFCASSRSGGRASPLHFGNGTRLTVT.

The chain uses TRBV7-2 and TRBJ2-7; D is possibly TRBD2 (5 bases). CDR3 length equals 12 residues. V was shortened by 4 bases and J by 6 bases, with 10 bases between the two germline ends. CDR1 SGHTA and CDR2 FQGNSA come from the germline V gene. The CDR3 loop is CASSSVAGEQYF. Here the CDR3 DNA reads TGTGCCAGCAGCTCAGTCGCGGGCGAGCAGTACTTC.

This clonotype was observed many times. Written as DNA, the CDR3 is TGTGCCACCAGCAGAGATGGGCGGATTCCGACCGGGGAGCTGTTTTTT. Amino acids: CATSRDGRIPTGELFF. The chain is built from TRBV15 and TRBJ2-2; D gene uncertain. V was pared by 0 bases and J by 5 bases, with 13 bases between. From germline, CDR1 is LNHNV and CDR2 YYDKDF (reference sequence). This CDR3 has 16 residues.

CDR3 sequence: CASSWQGITEAFF. As DNA, the CDR3 is TGTGCCAGCAGTTGGCAGGGGATCACTGAAGCTTTCTTT. This chain links TRBV12-3 or TRBV12-4 with TRBJ1-1, with D possibly matching TRBD1 (6 bases). CDR3 length: 13 amino acids. Trimming removed 4 bases from V and 4 bases from J, with 10 bases in between.

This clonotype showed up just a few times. CDR3 nucleotide sequence: TGTGCCAGTAGTTGGACGGCTCAAAGCACTGAAGCTTTCTTT. This sequence encodes CASSWTAQSTEAFF. The V call is TRBV19, the J call TRBJ1-1; D not resolved. Germline V lookup: CDR1 LNHDA, CDR2 SQIVND (reference sequence). The CDR3 extends over 14 amino acids. Between the trimmed V and J ends, which lost 5 bases and 4 bases, there was a span of 14 bases.

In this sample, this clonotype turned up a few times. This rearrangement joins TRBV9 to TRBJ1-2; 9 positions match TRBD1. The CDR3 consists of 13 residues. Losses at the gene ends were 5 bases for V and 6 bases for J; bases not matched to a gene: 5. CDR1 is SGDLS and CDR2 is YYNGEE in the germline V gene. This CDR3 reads CASSGQGMDGYTF. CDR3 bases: TGTGCCAGCAGTGGACAGGGGATGGATGGCTACACCTTC.

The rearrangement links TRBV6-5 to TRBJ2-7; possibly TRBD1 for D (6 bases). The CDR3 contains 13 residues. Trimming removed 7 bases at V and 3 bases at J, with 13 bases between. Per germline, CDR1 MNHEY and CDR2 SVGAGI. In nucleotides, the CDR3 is TGTGCCAGCAAAAGGGACACGGACTACGAGCAGTACTTC. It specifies CASKRDTDYEQYF.

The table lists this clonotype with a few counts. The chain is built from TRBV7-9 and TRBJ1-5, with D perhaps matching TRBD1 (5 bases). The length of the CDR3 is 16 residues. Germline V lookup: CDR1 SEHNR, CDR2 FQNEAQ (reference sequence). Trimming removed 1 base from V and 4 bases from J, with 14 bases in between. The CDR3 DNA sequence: TGTGCCAGCAGCTTAGTCGGGTCGGGACCTAATCAGCCCCAGCATTTT. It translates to CASSLVGSGPNQPQHF.

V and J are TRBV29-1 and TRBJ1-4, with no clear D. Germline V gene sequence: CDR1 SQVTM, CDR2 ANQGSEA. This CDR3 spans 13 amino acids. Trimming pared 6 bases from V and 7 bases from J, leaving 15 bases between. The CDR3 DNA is TGCAGCGTCCGACGGCTGAACACTGAAAAACTGTTTTTT. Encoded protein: CSVRRLNTEKLFF. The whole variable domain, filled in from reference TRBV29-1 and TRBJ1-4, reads SAVISQKPSRDICQRGTSLTIQCQVDSQVTMMFWYRQQPGQSLTLIATANQGSEATYESGFVIDKFPISRPNLTFSTLTVSNMSPEDSSIYLCSVRRLNTEKLFFGSGTQLSVL.

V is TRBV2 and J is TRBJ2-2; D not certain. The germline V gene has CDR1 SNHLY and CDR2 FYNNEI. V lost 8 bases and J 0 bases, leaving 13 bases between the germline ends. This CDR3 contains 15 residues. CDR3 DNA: TGTGCCAGCTCACAGCCTTTTCCGAACACCGGGGAGCTGTTTTTT. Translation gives CASSQPFPNTGELFF.

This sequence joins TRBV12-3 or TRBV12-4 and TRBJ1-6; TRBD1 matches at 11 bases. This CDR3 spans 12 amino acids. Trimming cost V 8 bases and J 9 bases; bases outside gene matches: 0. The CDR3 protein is CASGQGASPLHF. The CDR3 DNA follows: TGTGCCAGCGGACAGGGGGCTTCACCCCTCCACTTT.

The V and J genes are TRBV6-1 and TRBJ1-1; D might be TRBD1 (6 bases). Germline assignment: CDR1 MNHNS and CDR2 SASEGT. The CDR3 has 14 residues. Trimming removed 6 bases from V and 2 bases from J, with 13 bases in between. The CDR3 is CASRTRGDNTEAFF. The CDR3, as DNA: TGTGCCAGCAGGACGAGGGGGGATAACACTGAAGCTTTCTTT.

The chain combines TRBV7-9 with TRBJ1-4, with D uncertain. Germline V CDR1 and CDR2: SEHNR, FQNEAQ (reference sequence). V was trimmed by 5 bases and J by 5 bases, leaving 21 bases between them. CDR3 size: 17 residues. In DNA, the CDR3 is TGTGCCAGCAGCCCAGCCTTCGGGCGGGGAAAAAATGAAAAACTGTTTTTT. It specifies CASSPAFGRGKNEKLFF.

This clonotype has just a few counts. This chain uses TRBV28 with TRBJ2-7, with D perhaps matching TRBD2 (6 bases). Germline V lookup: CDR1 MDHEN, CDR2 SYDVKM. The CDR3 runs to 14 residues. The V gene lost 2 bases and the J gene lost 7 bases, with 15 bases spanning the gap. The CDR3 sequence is CASSLRLPAGEQYF. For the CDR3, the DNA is TGTGCCAGCAGTTTACGACTGCCGGCGGGAGAGCAGTACTTC.

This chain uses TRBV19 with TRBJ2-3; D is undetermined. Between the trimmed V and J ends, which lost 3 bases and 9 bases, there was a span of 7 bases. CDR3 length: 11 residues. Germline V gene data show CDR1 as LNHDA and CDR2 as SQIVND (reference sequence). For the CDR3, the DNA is TGTGCCAGTAGTATCGTAGGAACGCAGTATTTT. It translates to CASSIVGTQYF.

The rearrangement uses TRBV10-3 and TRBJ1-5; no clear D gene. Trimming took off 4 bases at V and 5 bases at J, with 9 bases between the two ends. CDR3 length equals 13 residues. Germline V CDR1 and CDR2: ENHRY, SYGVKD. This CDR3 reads CAISGTPDQPQHF. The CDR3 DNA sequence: TGTGCCATCAGTGGGACCCCCGATCAGCCCCAGCATTTT.

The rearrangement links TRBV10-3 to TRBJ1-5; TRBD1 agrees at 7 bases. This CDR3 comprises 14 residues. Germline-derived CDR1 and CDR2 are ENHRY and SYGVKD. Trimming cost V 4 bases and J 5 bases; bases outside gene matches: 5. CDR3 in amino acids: CAISVQGGDQPQHF. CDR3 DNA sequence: TGTGCCATCAGTGTCCAGGGGGGGGATCAGCCCCAGCATTTT.

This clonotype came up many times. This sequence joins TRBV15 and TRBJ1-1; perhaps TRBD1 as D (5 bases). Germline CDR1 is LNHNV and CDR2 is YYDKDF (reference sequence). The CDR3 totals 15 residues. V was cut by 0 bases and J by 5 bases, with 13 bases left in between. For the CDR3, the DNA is TGTGCCACCAGCAGAGATCAAGGGGCAGGAACTGAAGCTTTCTTT. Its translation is CATSRDQGAGTEAFF.

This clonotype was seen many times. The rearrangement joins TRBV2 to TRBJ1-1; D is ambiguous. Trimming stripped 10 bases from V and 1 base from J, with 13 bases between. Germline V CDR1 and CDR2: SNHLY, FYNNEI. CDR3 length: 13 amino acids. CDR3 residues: CATPSGGNTEAFF. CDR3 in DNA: TGTGCCACCCCGAGTGGCGGGAACACTGAAGCTTTCTTT.

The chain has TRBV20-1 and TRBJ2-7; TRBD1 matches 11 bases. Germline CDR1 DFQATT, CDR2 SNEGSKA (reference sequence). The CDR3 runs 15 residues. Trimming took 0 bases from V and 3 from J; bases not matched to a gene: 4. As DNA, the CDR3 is TGCAGTGCTAGAGACCGGGACAGGGGGATCTACGAGCAGTACTTC. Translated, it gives CSARDRDRGIYEQYF.

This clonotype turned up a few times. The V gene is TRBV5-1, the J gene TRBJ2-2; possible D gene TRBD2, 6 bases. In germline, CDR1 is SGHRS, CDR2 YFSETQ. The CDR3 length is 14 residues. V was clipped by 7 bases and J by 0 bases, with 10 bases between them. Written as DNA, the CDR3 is TGCGCCAGCGGCCGGGACTCGAACACCGGGGAGCTGTTTTTT. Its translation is CASGRDSNTGELFF.

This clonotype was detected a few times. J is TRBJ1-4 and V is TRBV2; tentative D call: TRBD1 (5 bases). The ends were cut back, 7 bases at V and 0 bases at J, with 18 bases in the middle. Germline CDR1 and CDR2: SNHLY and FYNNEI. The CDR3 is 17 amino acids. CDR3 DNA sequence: TGTGCCAGCACCTTCCAGGGTCAGGTTGCAACTAATGAAAAACTGTTTTTT. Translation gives CASTFQGQVATNEKLFF. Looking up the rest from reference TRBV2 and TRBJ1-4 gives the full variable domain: EPEVTQTPSHQVTQMGQEVILRCVPISNHLYFYWYRQILGQKVEFLVSFYNNEISEKSEIFDDQFSVERPDGSNFTLKIRSTKLEDSAMYFCASTFQGQVATNEKLFFGSGTQLSVL.

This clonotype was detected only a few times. DNA of the CDR3: TGTGCCAGCAGTGGTGAGACAGGAGCAATGGAGACCCAGTACTTC. Translation gives CASSGETGAMETQYF. The rearrangement links TRBV6-6 to TRBJ2-5; possibly TRBD1 for D (6 bases). V lost 5 bases to trimming and J lost 5 bases, with 18 bases between them. CDR1 and CDR2 (germline): MNHNY, SVGAGI (reference sequence). The CDR3 contains 15 residues.

CDR3 in amino acids: CATSKIGDTQYF. CDR3 nucleotide sequence: TGTGCCACCAGCAAAATCGGGGATACGCAGTATTTT. The chain combines TRBV24-1 with TRBJ2-3; D is ambiguous. Looked up from germline, CDR1 is KGHDR and CDR2 is SFDVKD. The V end was cut by 7 bases, the J end by 6 bases, with 10 bases between. The length of the CDR3 is 12 residues.

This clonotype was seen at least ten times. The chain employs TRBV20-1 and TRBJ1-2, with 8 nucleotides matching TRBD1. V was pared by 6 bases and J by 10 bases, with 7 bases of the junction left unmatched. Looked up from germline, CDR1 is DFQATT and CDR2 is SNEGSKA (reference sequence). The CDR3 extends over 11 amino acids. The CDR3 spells CSAGQGRIYTF. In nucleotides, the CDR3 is TGCAGTGCCGGACAGGGAAGGATCTACACCTTC.